This note documents a single T cell receptor beta chain sequence. Its antigen remains unknown. This CDR3 has 12 amino acids. Germline CDR1 SNHLY, CDR2 FYNNEI. The germline V and J ends were trimmed by 7 bases and 0 bases, with 7 bases remaining between them. The data stem from a study of cytomegalovirus exposure and HLA in healthy donors. Study overall: In a later analysis, it was reported that the 110 or so validation repertoires had been produced on the same platform as the 500 to 850 repertoires belonging to the first cohort. The study, taken as a whole, reports: Researchers reported that a few CMV-associated chains were confirmed in vitro as CMV antigen-specific. The finding came from a later analysis; first-cohort TCR clusters tended to co-occur in the 95 to 150 validation repertoires.

Sequencing was performed with immunoSEQ multiplex PCR; in TCRdb, only in-frame clones are kept and a portion is missing. This sample yields 200,000 to 250,000 clones, of which about 90% are seen a single time; about 12% belongs to the top ten. V usage is TRBV2 and J usage is TRBJ2-7; D remains unclear. Sample: PBMCs. The clonotype originates from a man aged 18 to 29 in good health and CMV-seropositive. The CDR3 region is CASTWDSYEQYF. The CDR3 DNA is TGTGCCAGCACCTGGGACTCCTACGAGCAGTACTTC.